This T cell receptor beta chain was found in a study of cytomegalovirus exposure and HLA in healthy donors. The study's findings and limits: Most TCR sequences were uncommon, yet certain public TCRs appeared in many donors. A link between a missense DCLRE1C variant and TCR beta V- and J-gene trimming emerged from a later analysis. Overall, approximately 150 TCR beta chains were annotated as cytomegalovirus-associated.

About this clone: Antigen specificity is unknown.

V shed 0 bases and J 15 bases; nucleotides not matched to a gene: 9. The germline V gene has CDR1 MNHEY and CDR2 SVGAGI. CDR3 length equals 14 residues. Vbeta (60) and Jbeta (13) primers were used in the PCR. Clones were sequenced by immunoSEQ multiplex PCR, and TCRdb holds only the in-frame ones, with some missing. Among 150,000 to 200,000 clones listed, around three quarters were seen once. The sequenced sample was PBMCs. The clonotype was recovered from a woman between 35 and 50 years old in good health and CMV-seronegative. The chain carries TRBV6-5 and TRBJ1-4; 8 positions agree with TRBD1. This CDR3 reads CASSYSISGGAVFF. The DNA for the CDR3 is TGTGCCAGCAGTTACTCGATCTCAGGGGGCGCAGTGTTTTTT.